A single sample is the source of the 20 T cell receptor beta chains below, sequenced in a study of T cells in Graves' hyperthyroidism and ophthalmopathy. RNA transcripts yielded amplified TCR beta CDR3 regions. The HTBI set primed first-round TCR CDR3 RT-PCR. TCRdb reprocessed the multiplex PCR reads with MiXCR, giving one entry per CDR3 protein. The data contain about 270,000 distinct CDR3 sequences, 25% of them singletons. Sequencing input: blood. The receptors derive from a man aged 35-49 years with Graves' hyperthyroidism that later progressed to Graves' ophthalmopathy.

In this sample, this clonotype turned up many times. The chain carries TRBV6-5 and TRBJ1-5; 8 positions agree with TRBD1. This CDR3 is 13 amino acids long. CDR1 and CDR2 (germline): MNHEY, SVGAGI. V lost 7 bases, J lost 6 bases, and 5 bases stayed unmatched. For the CDR3, the DNA is TGTGCCAGCAATCAGGGGGCAGGTCAGCCCCAGCATTTT. It translates to CASNQGAGQPQHF.

The table lists this clonotype with many counts. The V and J genes are TRBV12-3 or TRBV12-4 and TRBJ2-7; TRBD2 matches 11 bases. The V segment lost 5 bases and the J segment 4 bases; nucleotides outside the gene matches: 13. The CDR3 covers 17 residues. The CDR3 DNA sequence: TGTGCCAGCAGTCCCCGGACGGGACTAGCGGACCTGTACGAGCAGTACTTC. Protein sequence: CASSPRTGLADLYEQYF.

This clonotype was observed at least ten times. The V call is TRBV29-1, the J call TRBJ1-2; 10 bases line up with TRBD1. V dropped 4 bases and J dropped 3; count of bases not matched to a gene: 2. CDR1 is SQVTM and CDR2 is ANQGSEA in the germline V gene. This CDR3 spans 13 amino acids. CDR3 bases: TGCAGCGTTGGACAGGGGGCTGACTATGGCTACACCTTC. It specifies CSVGQGADYGYTF.

This chain joins TRBV27 and TRBJ2-2; maybe TRBD2 (6 bases). Germline assignment: CDR1 MNHEY and CDR2 SMNVEV (reference sequence). V was cut by 7 bases and J by 3 bases, with 15 bases left in between. The CDR3 extends over 15 amino acids. The CDR3 DNA reads as TGTGCCAGCAACCCGGGGGATAGGCACACCGGGGAGCTGTTTTTT. Translation gives CASNPGDRHTGELFF.

This clonotype was seen more than once but under ten times. The rearrangement links TRBV6-2 or TRBV6-3 to TRBJ2-7; 11 bases fit TRBD2. This CDR3 has 15 residues. The J segment lost 4 bases and the V segment lost 6 bases, leaving 8 bases of the junction unmatched. Germline V gene data show CDR1 as MNHEY and CDR2 as SVGEGT. The CDR3 DNA reads as TGTGCCAGCAGCGGCACTAGCGGGAGTTATTACGAGCAGTACTTC. It codes for CASSGTSGSYYEQYF.

The V call is TRBV5-1, the J call TRBJ2-7, with 8 bases identical to TRBD2. The CDR3 loop spans 16 amino acids. Unmatched junction bases numbered 12, after V lost 4 bases and J lost 3 bases. Germline CDR1 and CDR2: SGHRS and YFSETQ. CDR3 amino acids: CASSPSVREGNYEQYF. The DNA of the CDR3 is TGCGCCAGCAGCCCGAGCGTACGGGAGGGAAACTACGAGCAGTACTTC.

This clonotype was seen repeatedly, ten times or more. The V call is TRBV27, the J call TRBJ1-1; D is perhaps TRBD1 (6 bases). Germline V gene sequence: CDR1 MNHEY, CDR2 SMNVEV (reference sequence). V lost 1 base to trimming and J lost 8 bases, with 14 bases between them. The CDR3 is 14 amino acids. CDR3 amino acids: CASSLLPSQGEAFF. The CDR3 DNA is TGTGCCAGCAGTTTATTACCTTCTCAGGGGGAAGCTTTCTTT.

This clonotype was detected many times. The chain uses TRBV7-6 and TRBJ2-7; D is possibly TRBD1 or TRBD2 (6 bases each). The CDR3 consists of 13 residues. Germline V lookup: CDR1 SGHVS, CDR2 FNYEAQ. V shed 5 bases and J shed 3 bases, with 11 bases lying between them. The CDR3 DNA sequence: TGTGCCAGCAGCCGAGGGGGGTACTACGAGCAGTACTTC. Amino acids: CASSRGGYYEQYF.

The chain recombines TRBV28 with TRBJ1-2; possible D gene TRBD1, 6 bases. CDR1 is MDHEN, CDR2 SYDVKM, per germline. This CDR3 region has 18 residues. V lost 5 bases and J 1 base, leaving 23 bases between the germline ends. DNA for the CDR3: TGTGCCAGCAGTCTGAACAGGGCGGGCGATAGGCTTAACTATGGCTACACCTTC. It yields the protein CASSLNRAGDRLNYGYTF.

Ten or more counts support this clonotype. This sequence joins TRBV2 and TRBJ1-5; tentatively, D is TRBD1 (5 bases). This CDR3 comprises 13 residues. Trimming shortened V by 3 bases and J by 8 bases, and 11 bases separated the two germline ends. CDR1 is SNHLY, CDR2 FYNNEI, per germline. This chain's CDR3 is CASSDQGIEPQHF. CDR3 DNA sequence: TGTGCCAGCAGTGATCAGGGTATCGAGCCCCAGCATTTT.

The chain combines TRBV20-1 with TRBJ1-3, with D unclear. The CDR3 loop spans 16 amino acids. In germline, CDR1 is DFQATT, CDR2 SNEGSKA (reference sequence). Trimming pared 0 bases from V and 0 bases from J, leaving 12 bases between. CDR3 nucleotide sequence: TGCAGTGCTAGAGATCCTGGCGGAAGCTCTGGAAACACCATATATTTT. This encodes CSARDPGGSSGNTIYF.

This clonotype came up many times. The J gene is TRBJ1-2, the V gene TRBV5-1; 8 nucleotides line up with TRBD1. The CDR3 length is 15 residues. Per the germline V gene, CDR1 is SGHRS and CDR2 is YFSETQ. V lost 1 base, J lost 6 bases, and 8 bases stayed unmatched. The CDR3 loop reads CASSLFGQGANGYTF. CDR3 nucleotides: TGCGCCAGCAGCTTGTTTGGGCAGGGGGCCAATGGCTACACCTTC.

Ten or more counts support this clonotype. The V call is TRBV6-5, the J call TRBJ2-7; D not resolved. The CDR3 runs 16 residues. Germline V gene sequence: CDR1 MNHEY, CDR2 SVGAGI. The V gene lost 1 base and the J gene lost 0 bases, with 13 bases spanning the gap. As DNA, the CDR3 is TGTGCCAGCAGTTACTTTGTGAGCCAGAGCTCCTACGAGCAGTACTTC. Its protein product is CASSYFVSQSSYEQYF.

This clonotype was found many times. This chain joins TRBV30 and TRBJ2-2; D might be TRBD2 (6 bases). V lost 4 bases and J 1 base, leaving 10 bases between the germline ends. The CDR3 sequence is 14 residues long. Germline CDR1 GTSNPN, CDR2 SVGIG (reference sequence). CDR3 sequence reads: CAWTGLLNTGELFF. For the CDR3, the DNA is TGTGCCTGGACGGGACTCCTGAACACCGGGGAGCTGTTTTTT.

The chain carries TRBV27 and TRBJ1-2, with 12 bases aligning to TRBD1. This CDR3 is 12 amino acids long. The germline V gene encodes CDR1 MNHEY and CDR2 SMNVEV (reference sequence). J was trimmed by 10 bases and V by 8 bases; bases with no gene match: 5. The CDR3 reads CASWDRGQSYTF. CDR3 coding DNA: TGTGCCAGCTGGGACAGGGGGCAATCCTACACCTTC.

The table lists this clonotype with many counts. The rearrangement joins TRBV6-1 to TRBJ1-1; unclear D gene. The CDR3 length is 15 residues. The V end lost 7 bases, the J end lost 0 bases, and 15 bases lay between the germline ends. CDR1 and CDR2 (germline): MNHNS, SASEGT. The CDR3 loop is CASTPGHRMNTEAFF. CDR3 coding DNA: TGTGCCAGCACCCCCGGGCACCGCATGAACACTGAAGCTTTCTTT.

The V gene is TRBV4-2, the J gene TRBJ2-7; a possible D gene is TRBD1 (6 bases). With 5 bases removed from V and 3 bases from J, the gap between germline ends came to 14 bases. The CDR3 is 14 residues long. Germline values: CDR1 LGHNA, CDR2 YNFKEQ. CDR3 residues: CASSLMAGDYEQYF. DNA for the CDR3: TGTGCCAGCAGCTTGATGGCAGGGGACTACGAGCAGTACTTC.

The genes are TRBV6-1 and TRBJ2-7; D could derive from TRBD1 or TRBD2 (5 bases each). Germline V lookup: CDR1 MNHNS, CDR2 SASEGT. The CDR3 sequence is 14 residues long. Trimming shortened V by 6 bases and J by 3 bases, and 15 bases separated the two germline ends. CDR3 DNA: TGTGCCAGCAGACACCAGGGACGGAACTACGAGCAGTACTTC. Translating gives CASRHQGRNYEQYF.

V gene TRBV10-3 combines with J gene TRBJ2-2, with 8 bases that match TRBD1. Germline trimming cut 5 bases from V and 1 base from J; bases unmatched to any gene: 12. From germline, CDR1 is ENHRY and CDR2 SYGVKD. This CDR3 has 18 residues. The CDR3, as DNA: TGTGCCATCAGTCCTTGGCCCGGACAGGGCGGGAACACCGGGGAGCTGTTTTTT. This encodes CAISPWPGQGGNTGELFF.

J is TRBJ2-7 and V is TRBV24-1, with a weak D call TRBD2 (6 bases). V was cut by 7 bases and J by 6 bases, with 12 bases left in between. CDR3 length: 12 residues. Per germline, CDR1 KGHDR and CDR2 SFDVKD. In nucleotides, the CDR3 is TGTGCCACCAGGGGGGACTCTCCCGAGCAGTACTTC. This gives the protein CATRGDSPEQYF.